These 28 T cell receptor beta chains share one sample of origin, sequenced in a study of blood T cell repertoires in COVID-19. Sequencing was performed with immunoSEQ multiplex PCR; in TCRdb, only in-frame clones are kept and a portion is missing. The table has around 170,000 clones, around 80% seen once. The sequencing sample was made of peripheral blood. These receptors were taken from a man aged 25-40 years with active or convalescent COVID-19.

The gene calls are TRBV19 and TRBJ1-2; D unclear. Trimming took off 5 bases at V and 4 bases at J, with 17 bases between the two ends. CDR1 is LNHDA and CDR2 is SQIVND in the germline V gene (reference sequence). The CDR3 sequence is 15 residues long. As DNA, the CDR3 is TGTGCCAGTAGTCCCTCGCTTGCAGGATCCTATGGCTACACCTTC. Amino acids: CASSPSLAGSYGYTF.

This clone has only a few counts. This chain joins TRBV29-1 and TRBJ2-2; 7 bases line up with TRBD1. Germline CDR1 and CDR2: SQVTM and ANQGSEA. CDR3 length: 15 residues. V trimming: 7 bases; J trimming: 4 bases; junction bases outside the gene matches: 12. For the CDR3, the DNA is TGCAGCGCCTTACAAGGAAGACAGGGCACCGGGGAGCTGTTTTTT. It is translated as CSALQGRQGTGELFF.

This sequence joins TRBV6-6 and TRBJ2-7; 12 bases map to TRBD2. The CDR3 consists of 14 residues. Germline CDR1 and CDR2: MNHNY and SVGAGI (reference sequence). V shed 6 bases, J shed 9 bases, and the junction held 9 bases outside the gene matches. The CDR3 region has the DNA TGTGCCAGCAGCCCTAGCGGGGGGGGCGAACGGCAGTACGTC. Residues: CASSPSGGGERQYV.

The chain combines TRBV5-1 with TRBJ2-7, with 9 bases fitting TRBD1. Trimming cost V 3 bases and J 3 bases; bases outside gene matches: 10. The CDR3 sequence is 16 residues long. The germline V gene has CDR1 SGHRS and CDR2 YFSETQ. The CDR3 region has the DNA TGCGCCAGCAGCTCGCATCTTAAGGGACAGGGCTACGAGCAGTACTTC. It encodes CASSSHLKGQGYEQYF.

This chain uses TRBV24-1 with TRBJ1-6; 9 nucleotides line up with TRBD1. The CDR3 spans 18 residues. Trimming cost V 5 bases and J 7 bases; bases outside gene matches: 14. Germline CDR1 and CDR2: KGHDR and SFDVKD. CDR3 nucleotides: TGTGCCACCAGTGTAAGAAGGGACCGGGACAGGGAAAATTCACCCCTCCACTTT. Residues: CATSVRRDRDRENSPLHF.

This rearrangement joins TRBV20-1 to TRBJ1-5, with D unclear. Between the trimmed V and J ends, which lost 6 bases and 7 bases, there was a span of 7 bases. The germline V gene has CDR1 DFQATT and CDR2 SNEGSKA (reference sequence). CDR3 size: 10 residues. The CDR3 DNA sequence: TGCAGTGCCCCCGGGCAGCCCCAGCATTTT. Its protein is CSAPGQPQHF.

The chain recombines TRBV7-2 with TRBJ2-7; D gene ambiguous. The V and J ends lost 4 bases and 2 bases respectively, with 3 bases between them. Germline V gene lookup returns CDR1 SGHTA and CDR2 FQGNSA. The CDR3 sequence is 11 residues long. The CDR3 loop is CASSSAYEQYF. In nucleotides, the CDR3 is TGTGCCAGCAGCTCCGCCTACGAGCAGTACTTC.

This chain joins TRBV7-9 and TRBJ1-2; no clear D. This CDR3 spans 12 amino acids. Germline-derived CDR1 and CDR2 are SEHNR and FQNEAQ (reference sequence). The V end lost 1 base, the J end lost 7 bases, and 7 bases lay between the germline ends. The chain's CDR3 is CASSLESFGYTF. Here the CDR3 DNA reads TGTGCCAGCAGCTTAGAGAGTTTTGGCTACACCTTC.

The chain recombines TRBV6-4 with TRBJ2-1; 8 bases line up with TRBD2. Germline loops: CDR1 MRHNA, CDR2 SNTAGT. This CDR3 spans 16 amino acids. The V segment lost 4 bases and the J segment 2 bases; nucleotides outside the gene matches: 7. Written as DNA, the CDR3 is TGTGCCAGCAGTGGCTCGACGGGACTAGCCTACAATGAGCAGTTCTTC. Its translation: CASSGSTGLAYNEQFF.

This clone was observed a handful of times. The chain employs TRBV19 and TRBJ1-5; TRBD1 might be the D (6 bases). Germline values: CDR1 LNHDA, CDR2 SQIVND (reference sequence). Trimming took 1 base from V and 4 from J, leaving 11 bases between them. CDR3 length: 15 amino acids. This CDR3 reads CASSIGGPLNQPQHF. The CDR3 DNA is TGTGCCAGTAGTATAGGGGGGCCCCTTAATCAGCCCCAGCATTTT.

V usage is TRBV7-9 and J usage is TRBJ2-5; the D gene is possibly TRBD2 (6 bases). This CDR3 is 17 amino acids long. Trimming pared 3 bases from V and 1 base from J, leaving 18 bases between. Germline V CDR1 and CDR2: SEHNR, FQNEAQ (reference sequence). The CDR3 coding sequence is TGTGCCAGCAGCTTCCCGGGCCGCGCGGGGACCCAAGAGACCCAGTACTTC. It is translated as CASSFPGRAGTQETQYF. The full variable domain, completed using reference TRBV7-9 and TRBJ2-5, is DTGVSQNPRHKITKRGQNVTFRCDPISEHNRLYWYRQTLGQGPEFLTYFQNEAQLEKSRLLSDRFSAERPKGSFSTLEIQRTEQGDSAMYLCASSFPGRAGTQETQYFGPGTRLLVL.

This clone occurred once. The chain is built from TRBV9 and TRBJ2-3; perhaps TRBD2 as D (6 bases). Deletions cut 4 bases from V and 1 base from J, with 13 bases between. The length of the CDR3 is 15 residues. Per the germline V gene, CDR1 is SGDLS and CDR2 is YYNGEE. Here the CDR3 DNA reads TGTGCCAGCAGCACCCTACCGGGGGGCACAGATACGCAGTATTTT. Protein sequence: CASSTLPGGTDTQYF.

V gene TRBV11-2 combines with J gene TRBJ1-6; 8 bases fit TRBD1. Germline assignment: CDR1 SGHAT and CDR2 FQNNGV. The junction had 2 bases not matched to a gene; V was cut back by 5 bases and J by 2 bases. The CDR3 has 15 amino acids. The chain's CDR3 is CASSGQGPYNSPLHF. The CDR3, as DNA: TGTGCCAGCAGCGGACAGGGACCCTATAATTCACCCCTCCACTTT.

The chain carries TRBV3-1 (or the pseudogene TRBV3-2) and TRBJ1-1; a possible D gene is TRBD1 (5 bases). Per the germline V gene, CDR1 is LGHDT and CDR2 is YNNKEL (reference sequence). V was clipped by 8 bases and J by 7 bases, with 17 bases between them. This CDR3 is 13 amino acids long. The CDR3 sequence is CASSLERRGEAFF. The CDR3 DNA is TGTGCCAGCTCCCTCGAGAGGAGGGGTGAAGCTTTCTTT.

The V call is TRBV27, the J call TRBJ1-1; D gene unclear. This CDR3 comprises 15 residues. V was cut by 0 bases and J by 5 bases, with 13 bases left in between. The germline V gene has CDR1 MNHEY and CDR2 SMNVEV (reference sequence). The CDR3: CASSLSSVGGTEAFF. CDR3 in DNA: TGTGCCAGCAGTTTATCGTCCGTGGGAGGGACTGAAGCTTTCTTT.

The chain combines TRBV4-1 with TRBJ2-7; the match to TRBD2 covers 8 bases. Germline CDR1 is MGHRA and CDR2 is YSYEKL. After removal of 0 bases from V and 0 bases from J, the junction contained 4 bases not matched to a gene. This CDR3 has 16 amino acids. CDR3 amino acids: CASSQDPAGVSYEQYV. The CDR3 region has the DNA TGCGCCAGCAGCCAAGATCCAGCGGGGGTCTCCTACGAGCAGTACGTC.

The rearrangement links TRBV14 to TRBJ2-7, with D unresolved. Germline values: CDR1 SGHDN, CDR2 FVKESK. V dropped 0 bases and J dropped 3 bases, with 9 bases sitting between them. This CDR3 is built from 14 residues. CDR3 residues: CASSQDWADYEQYF. The CDR3 DNA reads as TGTGCCAGCAGCCAAGACTGGGCTGACTACGAGCAGTACTTC.

This clone appeared a single time. The chain uses TRBV24-1 and TRBJ2-5; perhaps TRBD2 as D (5 bases). Germline V lookup: CDR1 KGHDR, CDR2 SFDVKD. The CDR3 covers 14 residues. V lost 0 bases and J 5 bases, leaving 9 bases between the germline ends. Written as DNA, the CDR3 is TGTGCCACCAGTGATTTGTGGGAGTCGGAGACCCAGTACTTC. Protein: CATSDLWESETQYF.

The gene calls are TRBV30 and TRBJ1-2; TRBD1 matches at 10 bases. Germline CDR1 GTSNPN, CDR2 SVGIG (reference sequence). V lost 0 bases to trimming and J lost 4 bases; unmatched junction nucleotides: 8. The CDR3 consists of 16 residues. Written as DNA, the CDR3 is TGTGCCTGGAGTGTCCCCCGGGACAGGGGCCTCTATGGCTACACCTTC. The encoded protein is CAWSVPRDRGLYGYTF.

This clone was found a few times. This chain uses TRBV19 with TRBJ1-1; 10 bases line up with TRBD1. Trimming took 5 bases from V and 6 from J; bases not matched to a gene: 3. The CDR3 sequence is 13 residues long. The germline V gene encodes CDR1 LNHDA and CDR2 SQIVND (reference sequence). The CDR3 nucleotides are TGTGCCAGTAGTGACAGGGGGCGGGCTGAAGCTTTCTTT. This translates into CASSDRGRAEAFF.

This chain links TRBV27 with TRBJ1-3, with 9 bases fitting TRBD1. CDR3 length: 15 amino acids. V gave up 2 bases and J gave up 3 bases; unmatched junction bases: 2. CDR1 and CDR2 (germline): MNHEY, SMNVEV (reference sequence). This CDR3 reads CASSLTGGGGNTIYF. CDR3 sequence (DNA): TGTGCCAGCAGTTTAACAGGGGGCGGTGGAAACACCATATATTTT.

The CDR3 reads CATSRDPGVSTDTQYF. The DNA of the CDR3 is TGTGCCACCAGCAGAGATCCCGGGGTAAGCACAGATACGCAGTATTTT. The gene calls are TRBV15 and TRBJ2-3; D might be TRBD2 (5 bases). This CDR3 has 16 residues. V was pared by 0 bases and J by 0 bases, with 10 bases between. CDR1 and CDR2 (germline): LNHNV, YYDKDF (reference sequence).

The chain has TRBV5-1 and TRBJ2-1; 9 nucleotides align to TRBD2. CDR1 SGHRS and CDR2 YFSETQ come from the germline V gene. The CDR3 runs to 16 residues. Trimming at V came to 2 bases and at J to 0 bases, leaving 3 bases not matched to a gene. CDR3 in amino acids: CASSLTAGGSYNEQFF. The DNA for the CDR3 is TGCGCCAGCAGCTTAACAGCGGGGGGCTCCTACAATGAGCAGTTCTTC.

The CDR3 here is CASSKEQANYGYTF. DNA for the CDR3: TGTGCCAGCAGCAAAGAACAGGCAAACTATGGCTACACCTTC. This chain links TRBV21-1 with TRBJ1-2; TRBD1, the D gene given by the table, was not confirmed from the DNA. TRBV21-1 is annotated as a pseudogene. This CDR3 is built from 14 residues.

The DNA for the CDR3 is TGCGCCAGCAGCTTGGTGACTAGCGGGGGAAATGAGCAGTTCTTC. This encodes CASSLVTSGGNEQFF. The J gene is TRBJ2-1, the V gene TRBV5-1; TRBD2 matches at 12 bases. The CDR3 has 15 residues. Germline V gives CDR1 SGHRS, CDR2 YFSETQ. With 0 bases clipped from V and 7 bases from J, the junction kept 2 bases outside the gene matches.

The chain joins TRBV19 to TRBJ2-7, with TRBD1 identical over 8 bases. This CDR3 spans 14 amino acids. The V gene end was trimmed by 4 bases and the J gene end by 2 bases; junction bases not matched to a gene: 4. In germline, CDR1 is LNHDA, CDR2 SQIVND (reference sequence). In nucleotides, the CDR3 is TGTGCCAGTAGTAAGGGGACAGGCCCCTACGAGCAGTACTTC. As protein: CASSKGTGPYEQYF.

This chain uses TRBV14 with TRBJ1-2; 10 bases are shared with TRBD1. CDR3 length equals 13 residues. Germline CDR1 and CDR2: SGHDN and FVKESK. Unmatched junction bases numbered 2, after V lost 6 bases and J lost 4 bases. The CDR3 is CASRRTGGYGYTF. CDR3 in DNA: TGTGCCAGCAGGCGGACAGGGGGCTATGGCTACACCTTC.

The V and J genes are TRBV6-4 and TRBJ1-1, with a tentative D call TRBD1 (5 bases). Trimming stripped 3 bases from V and 11 bases from J, with 16 bases between. Per germline, CDR1 MRHNA and CDR2 SNTAGT. This CDR3 comprises 13 residues. The CDR3 DNA follows: TGTGCCAGCAGTGAAGGAAGGGGCCTAGAGGCTTTCTTT. Translated, it gives CASSEGRGLEAFF.